This T cell receptor (beta chain) was obtained from a study of early T cells in non-severe SARS-CoV-2 infection. General study findings and limits: Matching with VDJdb favored anti-spike CD8 responses (missing private and CD4 specificities).

Unique molecular identifiers were affixed to single, distinct cDNA molecules. TCRdb re-called the 5' RACE reads with MiXCR, one entry per CDR3 protein. The table lists approximately 98,000 distinct CDR3 sequences, over 10% of them singletons. This clonotype appeared many times. Its antigen is unknown. The V end lost 3 bases, the J end lost 0 bases, and 8 bases lay between the germline ends. Germline-derived CDR1 and CDR2 are SEHNR and FQNEAQ (reference sequence). This CDR3 comprises 14 residues. The clonotype originates from an adult who was a healthcare worker with PCR-confirmed SARS-CoV-2 infection or an uninfected control (not recorded which). The chain links TRBV7-9 to TRBJ1-1, with no clear D. Sequencing was done on a sample of whole blood. CDR3 residues: CASSFSALNTEAFF. The CDR3 nucleotides read TGTGCCAGCAGCTTCTCGGCCTTGAACACTGAAGCTTTCTTT.